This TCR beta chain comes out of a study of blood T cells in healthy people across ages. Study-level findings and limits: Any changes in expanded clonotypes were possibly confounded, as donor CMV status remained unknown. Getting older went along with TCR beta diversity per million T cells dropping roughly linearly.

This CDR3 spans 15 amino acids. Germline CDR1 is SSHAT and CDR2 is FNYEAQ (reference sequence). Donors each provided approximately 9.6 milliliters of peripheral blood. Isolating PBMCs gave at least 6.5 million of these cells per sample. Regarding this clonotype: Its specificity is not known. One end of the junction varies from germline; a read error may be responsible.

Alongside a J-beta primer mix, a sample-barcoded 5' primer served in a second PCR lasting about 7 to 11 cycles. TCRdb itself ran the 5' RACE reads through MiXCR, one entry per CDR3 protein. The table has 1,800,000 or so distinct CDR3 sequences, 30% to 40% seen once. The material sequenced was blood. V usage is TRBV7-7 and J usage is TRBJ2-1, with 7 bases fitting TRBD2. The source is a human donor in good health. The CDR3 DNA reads TGTGCCGGCAGCTTTGGGACTAACTCCTACAATGAGCAGTTCTTC. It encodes CAGSFGTNSYNEQFF.